What follows are 14 T cell receptor beta chains derived from one specimen sequenced in a study of blood T cell repertoires in COVID-19. Profiling relied on immunoSEQ multiplex PCR, and the TCRdb table lists in-frame clones only, not all of them. Of 150,000 to 200,000 clones in the sample, approximately 80% were seen once. The sequenced sample was PBMCs or T cells enriched from blood (not recorded which). The receptors were gathered from a man in his 70s who had been exposed to COVID-19.

The chain combines TRBV27 with TRBJ2-1; no definite D call. The V and J ends lost 2 bases and 15 bases respectively, with 17 bases between them. Germline V gene lookup returns CDR1 MNHEY and CDR2 SMNVEV (reference sequence). The CDR3 runs 13 residues. The CDR3 region is CASSLSRALGPFF. CDR3 bases: TGTGCCAGCAGTTTAAGTCGTGCGCTAGGCCCGTTCTTC.

This chain connects TRBV9 to TRBJ2-3; 9 nucleotides line up with TRBD1. CDR3 size: 15 residues. The germline V gene encodes CDR1 SGDLS and CDR2 YYNGEE. The V gene end was trimmed by 7 bases and the J gene end by 8 bases; junction bases not matched to a gene: 14. CDR3 DNA: TGTGCCAGCGGCCCCACGGGACAGGGCAGGGCTACGCAGTATTTT. Translating gives CASGPTGQGRATQYF. The whole variable domain, remainder taken from reference TRBV9 and TRBJ2-3, is DSGVTQTPKHLITATGQRVTLRCSPRSGDLSVYWYQQSLDQGLQFLIQYYNGEERAKGNILERFSAQQFPDLHSELNLSSLELGDSALYFCASGPTGQGRATQYFGPGTRLTVL.

This rearrangement joins TRBV19 to TRBJ1-1; D ambiguous. This CDR3 has 13 amino acids. Germline lookup yields CDR1 LNHDA and CDR2 SQIVND (reference sequence). Deletions cut 3 bases from V and 1 base from J, with 6 bases between. The CDR3 DNA is TGTGCCAGTAGTATTATTCGGAACACTGAAGCTTTCTTT. This translates into CASSIIRNTEAFF. The full variable domain, in which reference TRBV19 and TRBJ1-1 provide the parts outside the CDR3, is DGGITQSPKYLFRKEGQNVTLSCEQNLNHDAMYWYRQDPGQGLRLIYYSQIVNDFQKGDIAEGYSVSREKKESFPLTVTSAQKNPTAFYLCASSIIRNTEAFFGQGTRLTVV.

The chain carries TRBV3-1 (or the pseudogene TRBV3-2) and TRBJ1-1, with D possibly matching TRBD1 (5 bases). The V gene lost 4 bases and the J gene lost 5 bases, with 14 bases spanning the gap. This CDR3 contains 14 residues. CDR1 LGHDT and CDR2 YNNKEL come from the germline V gene (reference sequence). Written as DNA, the CDR3 is TGTGCCAGCAGCCCCGGTGGGGGGAGGACTGAAGCTTTCTTT. Its protein product is CASSPGGGRTEAFF.

The rearrangement uses TRBV6-5 and TRBJ1-1, with 10 bases lining up with TRBD1. Germline values: CDR1 MNHEY, CDR2 SVGAGI. J lost 10 bases, V lost 6 bases, and 8 bases had no gene match. This CDR3 is built from 13 residues. Here the CDR3 DNA reads TGTGCCAGCAGGAGAGACAGGGGGCGCGGAGCTTTCTTT. Translated: CASRRDRGRGAFF.

This sequence joins TRBV27 and TRBJ1-1; no reliable D call. The length of the CDR3 is 12 residues. V was shortened by 1 base and J by 10 bases, with 10 bases between the two germline ends. Germline loops: CDR1 MNHEY, CDR2 SMNVEV (reference sequence). CDR3 protein: CASSLLRQAAFF. DNA for the CDR3: TGTGCCAGCAGTTTATTGCGTCAGGCAGCTTTCTTT.

This chain connects TRBV12-3 or TRBV12-4 to TRBJ2-7; 7 positions match TRBD1. Trimming removed 7 bases from V and 3 bases from J; junction bases left unmatched: 6. This CDR3 comprises 13 residues. The CDR3 DNA reads TGTGCCAGCACCCCGGGACAGAACTACGAGCAGTACTTC. As protein: CASTPGQNYEQYF.

V usage is TRBV5-4 and J usage is TRBJ2-7; the match to TRBD2 covers 7 bases. CDR3 length: 16 residues. J lost 0 bases, V lost 0 bases, and 6 bases had no gene match. Germline V gene data show CDR1 as SGHNT and CDR2 as YYREEE (reference sequence). The CDR3 sequence: CASSLESSGVSYEQYF. The CDR3 DNA sequence: TGTGCCAGCAGCTTGGAATCGAGCGGGGTCTCCTACGAGCAGTACTTC.

There are a few counts of this clone. Here the CDR3 reads CASSFSPLENSPLHF. CDR3 nucleotides: TGCGCCAGCAGCTTCTCCCCCTTAGAAAATTCACCCCTCCACTTT. V gene TRBV5-1 combines with J gene TRBJ1-6; the D is unclear. CDR3 length: 15 amino acids. The V end lost 2 bases, the J end lost 7 bases, and 13 bases lay between the germline ends. The germline V gene has CDR1 SGHRS and CDR2 YFSETQ.

The chain couples TRBV19 to TRBJ2-7; D might be TRBD1 (5 bases). V lost 7 bases, J lost 5 bases, and 18 bases lay in between. This CDR3 has 14 amino acids. Germline V gives CDR1 LNHDA, CDR2 SQIVND (reference sequence). The CDR3 loop reads CASMPARQGDEQYF. The CDR3 nucleotides read TGTGCCAGTATGCCCGCCCGGCAAGGGGACGAGCAGTACTTC. Complete variable domain (other parts from reference TRBV19 and TRBJ2-7): DGGITQSPKYLFRKEGQNVTLSCEQNLNHDAMYWYRQDPGQGLRLIYYSQIVNDFQKGDIAEGYSVSREKKESFPLTVTSAQKNPTAFYLCASMPARQGDEQYFGPGTRLTVT.

V gene TRBV27 combines with J gene TRBJ2-1; D is unclear. The CDR3 has 13 residues. The V gene's germline CDR1 is MNHEY and CDR2 SMNVEV (reference sequence). V lost 0 bases, J lost 7 bases, and 7 bases lay in between. The DNA for the CDR3 is TGTGCCAGCAGTTTATCGACGAGGAATGAGCAGTTCTTC. This encodes CASSLSTRNEQFF.

This chain's CDR3 is CASSLIANLVTPGELFF. The CDR3 nucleotides are TGCGCCAGCAGCCTGATTGCTAATCTAGTAACCCCCGGGGAGCTGTTTTTT. The chain carries TRBV5-1 and TRBJ2-2; no firm D call. V was clipped by 4 bases and J by 6 bases, with 22 bases between them. The CDR3 spans 17 residues. Germline CDR1 SGHRS, CDR2 YFSETQ.

The chain is built from TRBV19 and TRBJ1-5; 7 bases line up with TRBD1. The CDR3 runs to 14 residues. With 5 bases clipped from V and 3 bases from J, the junction kept 4 bases outside the gene matches. Germline CDR1 reads LNHDA; CDR2 reads SQIVND (reference sequence). This CDR3 reads CASSAGGVNQPQHF. The DNA of the CDR3 is TGTGCCAGTAGTGCAGGGGGAGTCAATCAGCCCCAGCATTTT.

The CDR3: CATSAGQGIDGYTF. CDR3 DNA sequence: TGTGCCACCAGTGCCGGACAGGGGATCGATGGCTACACCTTC. The chain combines TRBV24-1 with TRBJ1-2; 9 positions agree with TRBD1. The CDR3 covers 14 residues. The germline V gene has CDR1 KGHDR and CDR2 SFDVKD. Germline trimming cut 5 bases from V and 6 bases from J; bases unmatched to any gene: 6.